There are a few counts of the clone carrying this T cell receptor beta chain. The data were taken from a study of human T cells and chemical hapten exposure. Study-level background: The patient population, which was mostly female, had alopecia areata, totalis or universalis.

From the RACE reads, TCRdb called clonotypes with MiXCR, one entry per CDR3 protein. The sample includes around 190,000 distinct CDR3 sequences, about 20% of them seen just once. The length of the CDR3 is 12 residues. Between the trimmed V and J ends, which lost 0 bases and 4 bases, there was a span of 6 bases. Germline V gene lookup returns CDR1 SQVTM and CDR2 ANQGSEA. As to time point: patch test 1, 2 weeks after DPC sensitization. Treatment of the sample: therapeutic diphenylcyclopropenone sensitization with weekly scalp DPC. The TCR sequence derives from a woman aged 45-65 years with alopecia areata. Some clones in this sample may be carry-over from other donors' samples. The sample was whole blood, taken in connection with sensitization to the hapten diphenylcyclopropenone (DPC). The rearrangement links TRBV29-1 to TRBJ1-2; D not resolved. The CDR3 region has the DNA TGCAGCGTTGAAGAAAGGTCCTATGGCTACACCTTC. Encoded protein: CSVEERSYGYTF.